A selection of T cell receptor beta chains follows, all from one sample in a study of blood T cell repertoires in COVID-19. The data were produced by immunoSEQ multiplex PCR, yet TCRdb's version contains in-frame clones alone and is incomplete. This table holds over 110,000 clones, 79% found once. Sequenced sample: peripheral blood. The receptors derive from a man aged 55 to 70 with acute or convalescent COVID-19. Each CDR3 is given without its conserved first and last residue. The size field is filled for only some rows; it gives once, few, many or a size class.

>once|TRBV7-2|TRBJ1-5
ASSLRAGVSNQPQH
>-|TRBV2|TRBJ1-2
ASSPGQGEDYGYT
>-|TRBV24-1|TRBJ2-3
ATSDPGWRVGGTDTQY
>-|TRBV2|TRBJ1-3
ASTGSMGNTIY
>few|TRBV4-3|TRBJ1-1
ASSQDSGNTEAF
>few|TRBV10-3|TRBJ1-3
ATNRESIGNTIY
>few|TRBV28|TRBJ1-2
ASSFSADRGSGYT
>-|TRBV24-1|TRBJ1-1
ATSDTRQGGTEAF
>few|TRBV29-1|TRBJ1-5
SVGDSLNQPQH
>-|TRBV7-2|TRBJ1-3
ASSFERGNTIY
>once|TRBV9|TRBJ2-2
ASSGGQLHTGELF
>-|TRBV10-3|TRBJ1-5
AISEFGGSNQPQH
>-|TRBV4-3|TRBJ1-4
ASSQETREKLF
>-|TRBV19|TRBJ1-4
ASSISGSVPEKLF
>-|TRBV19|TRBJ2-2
ASNPPGQGRTGELF
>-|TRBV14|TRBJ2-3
ASSLHSGRSNTQY
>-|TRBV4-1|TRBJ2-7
ASSQDRSSVYEQY
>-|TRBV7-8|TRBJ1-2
ASSLYATGGYGYT
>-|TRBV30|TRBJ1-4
AWSAPRGSTNEKLF
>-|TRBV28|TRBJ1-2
ASSQQGPHGYT
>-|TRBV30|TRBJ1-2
AWSVPGRTYGYT
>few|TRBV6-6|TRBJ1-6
ASTGSYNSPLH
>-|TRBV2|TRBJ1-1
ASSVPVAPEAF
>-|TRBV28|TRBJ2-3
ASSSQLWTSGGGPDTQY
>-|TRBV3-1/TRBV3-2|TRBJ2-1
ASSPVRLAAYNEQF
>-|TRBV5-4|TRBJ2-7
ASRRQGTYEQY
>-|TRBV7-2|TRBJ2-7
ASSLVSGGAYEQY
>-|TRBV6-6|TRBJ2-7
ASREGDHEQY
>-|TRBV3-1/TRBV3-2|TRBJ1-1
ASSPGLLNTEAF
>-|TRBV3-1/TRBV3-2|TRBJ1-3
ASSRGTQGPVGNTIY
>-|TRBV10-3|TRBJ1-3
AISESRSSGNTIY
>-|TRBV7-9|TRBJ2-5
ASSSSLYGTGGEETQY
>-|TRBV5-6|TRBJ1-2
ASSFQGLQGYT
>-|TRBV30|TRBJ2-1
ASTSGRGHEQF
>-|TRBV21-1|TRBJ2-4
ASTVTGTGGEVAKNIQY
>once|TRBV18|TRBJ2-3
ASSPGLAGGIGTDTQY
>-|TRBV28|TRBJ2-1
ASGQTGGGMNEQF
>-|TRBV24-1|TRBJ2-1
ATSDFLSSGTLDEQF
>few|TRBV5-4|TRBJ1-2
ASSWTGEGYGYT
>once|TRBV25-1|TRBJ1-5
ASRGTGLGNQPQH
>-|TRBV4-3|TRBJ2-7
ASSPRTGGEQY
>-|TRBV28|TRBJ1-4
ASSTPDRATNEKLF
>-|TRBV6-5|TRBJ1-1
ASSYQTGGNTEAF
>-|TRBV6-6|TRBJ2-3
ASSYLAGHTDTQY